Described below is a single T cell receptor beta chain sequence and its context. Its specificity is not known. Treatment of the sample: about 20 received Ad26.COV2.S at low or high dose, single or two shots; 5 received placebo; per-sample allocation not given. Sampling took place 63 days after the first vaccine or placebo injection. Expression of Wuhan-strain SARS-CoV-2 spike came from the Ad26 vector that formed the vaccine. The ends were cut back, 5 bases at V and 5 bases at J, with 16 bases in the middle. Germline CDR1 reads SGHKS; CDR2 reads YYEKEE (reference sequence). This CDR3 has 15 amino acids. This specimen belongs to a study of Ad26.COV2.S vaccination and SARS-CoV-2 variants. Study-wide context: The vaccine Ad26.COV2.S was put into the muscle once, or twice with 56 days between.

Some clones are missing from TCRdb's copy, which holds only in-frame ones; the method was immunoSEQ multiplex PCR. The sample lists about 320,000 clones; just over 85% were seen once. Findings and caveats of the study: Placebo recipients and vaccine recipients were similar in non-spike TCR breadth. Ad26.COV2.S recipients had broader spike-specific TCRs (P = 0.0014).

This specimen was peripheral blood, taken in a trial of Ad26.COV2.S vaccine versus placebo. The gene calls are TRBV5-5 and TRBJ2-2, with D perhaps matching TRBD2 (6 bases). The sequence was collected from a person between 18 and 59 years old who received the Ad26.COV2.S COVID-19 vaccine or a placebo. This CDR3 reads CASSRRPSETGELFF. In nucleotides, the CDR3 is TGTGCCAGCAGTCGGAGGCCTAGCGAGACCGGGGAGCTGTTTTTT.